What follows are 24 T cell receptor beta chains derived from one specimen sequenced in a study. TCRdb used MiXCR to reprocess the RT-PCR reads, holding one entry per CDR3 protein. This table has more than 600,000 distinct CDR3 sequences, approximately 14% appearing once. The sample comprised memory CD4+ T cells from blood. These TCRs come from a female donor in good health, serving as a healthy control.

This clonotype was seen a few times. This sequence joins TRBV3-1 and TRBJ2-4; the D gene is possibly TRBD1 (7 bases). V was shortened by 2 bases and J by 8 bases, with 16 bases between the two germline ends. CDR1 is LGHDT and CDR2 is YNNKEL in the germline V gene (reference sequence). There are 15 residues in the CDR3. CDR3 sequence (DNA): TGTGCCAGCAGCCAAAGGACAGGTGGAGGGGACATTCAGTACTTC. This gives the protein CASSQRTGGGDIQYF.

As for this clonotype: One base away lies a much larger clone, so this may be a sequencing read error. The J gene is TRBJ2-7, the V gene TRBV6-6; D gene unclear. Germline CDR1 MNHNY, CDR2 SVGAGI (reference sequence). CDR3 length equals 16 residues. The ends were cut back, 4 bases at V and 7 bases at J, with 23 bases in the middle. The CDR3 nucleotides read TGTGCCAGCAGTTCCTTAATAGGTCAGGCTCTCGGAGAGCAGTACTTC. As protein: CASSSLIGQALGEQYF.

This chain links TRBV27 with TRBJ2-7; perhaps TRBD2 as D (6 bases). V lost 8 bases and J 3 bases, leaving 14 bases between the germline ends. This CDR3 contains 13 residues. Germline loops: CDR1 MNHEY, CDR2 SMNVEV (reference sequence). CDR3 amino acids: CASCPGGCYEQYF. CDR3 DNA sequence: TGTGCCAGCTGCCCAGGAGGGTGCTACGAGCAGTACTTC.

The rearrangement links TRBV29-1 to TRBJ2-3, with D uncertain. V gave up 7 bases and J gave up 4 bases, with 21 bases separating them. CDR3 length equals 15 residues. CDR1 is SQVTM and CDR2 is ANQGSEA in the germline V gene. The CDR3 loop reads CSASDGSPRADTQYF. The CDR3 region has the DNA TGCAGCGCCTCGGACGGAAGCCCACGCGCAGATACGCAGTATTTT.

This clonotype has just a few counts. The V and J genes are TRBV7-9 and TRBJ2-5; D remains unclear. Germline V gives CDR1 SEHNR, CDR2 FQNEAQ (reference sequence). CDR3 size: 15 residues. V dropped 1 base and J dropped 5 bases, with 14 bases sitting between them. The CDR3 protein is CASSLGSKQGETQYF. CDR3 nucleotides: TGTGCCAGCAGCTTAGGCTCAAAACAAGGGGAGACCCAGTACTTC.

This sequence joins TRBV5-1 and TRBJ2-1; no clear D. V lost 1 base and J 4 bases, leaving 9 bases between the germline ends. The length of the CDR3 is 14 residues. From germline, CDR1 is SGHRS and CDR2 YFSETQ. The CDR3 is CASSLHNGYNEQFF. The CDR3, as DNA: TGCGCCAGCAGCTTGCATAACGGATACAATGAGCAGTTCTTC.

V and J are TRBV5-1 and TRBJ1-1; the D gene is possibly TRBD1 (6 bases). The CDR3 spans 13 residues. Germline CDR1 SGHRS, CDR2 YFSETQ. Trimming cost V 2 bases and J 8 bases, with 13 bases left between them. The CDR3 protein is CASSLRGGLEAFF. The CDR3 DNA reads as TGCGCCAGCAGCTTACGGGGGGGGCTAGAAGCTTTCTTT.

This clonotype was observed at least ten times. The CDR3, as DNA: TGTGCCAGCAGCCAAGATTTTATAGCGGGAGTGGGCGTGGGCACAGATACGCAGTATTTT. Its protein product is CASSQDFIAGVGVGTDTQYF. The rearrangement uses TRBV4-2 and TRBJ2-3; 9 bases are a match to TRBD2. This CDR3 comprises 20 residues. The V segment lost 0 bases and the J segment 1 base; nucleotides outside the gene matches: 14. Germline CDR1 reads LGHNA; CDR2 reads YNFKEQ.

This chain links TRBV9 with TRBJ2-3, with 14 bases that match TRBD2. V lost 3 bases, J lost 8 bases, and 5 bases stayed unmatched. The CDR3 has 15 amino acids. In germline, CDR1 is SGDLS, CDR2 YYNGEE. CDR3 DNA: TGTGCCAGCAGCGGCGGACTAGCGGGGGGACGTACGCAGTATTTT. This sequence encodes CASSGGLAGGRTQYF.

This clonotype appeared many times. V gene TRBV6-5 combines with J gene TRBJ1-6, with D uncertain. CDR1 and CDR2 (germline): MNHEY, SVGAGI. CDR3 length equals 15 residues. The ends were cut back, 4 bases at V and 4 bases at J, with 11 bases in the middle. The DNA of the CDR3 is TGTGCCAGCAGTTTCTCCGGTCCTTATAATTCACCCCTCCACTTT. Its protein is CASSFSGPYNSPLHF.

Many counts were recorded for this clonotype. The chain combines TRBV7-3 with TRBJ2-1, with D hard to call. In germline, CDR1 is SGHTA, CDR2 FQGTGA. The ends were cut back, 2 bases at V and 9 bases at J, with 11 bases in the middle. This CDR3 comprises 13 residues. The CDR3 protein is CASSLFPDSEQFF. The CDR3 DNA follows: TGTGCCAGCAGCTTATTCCCAGATAGTGAGCAGTTCTTC.

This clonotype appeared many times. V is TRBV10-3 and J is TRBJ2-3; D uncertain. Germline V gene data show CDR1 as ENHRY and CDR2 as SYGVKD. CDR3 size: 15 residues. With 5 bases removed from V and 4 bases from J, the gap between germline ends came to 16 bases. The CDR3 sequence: CAISLNQDRADTQYF. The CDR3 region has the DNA TGTGCCATCAGTCTAAACCAGGACCGGGCAGATACGCAGTATTTT.

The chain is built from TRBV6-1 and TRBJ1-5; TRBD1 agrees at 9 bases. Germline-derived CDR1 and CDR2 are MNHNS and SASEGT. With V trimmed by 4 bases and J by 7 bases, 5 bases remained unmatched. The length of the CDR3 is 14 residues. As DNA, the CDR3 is TGTGCCAGCAGTGGGGGGACAGGGACACAGCCCCAGCATTTT. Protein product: CASSGGTGTQPQHF.

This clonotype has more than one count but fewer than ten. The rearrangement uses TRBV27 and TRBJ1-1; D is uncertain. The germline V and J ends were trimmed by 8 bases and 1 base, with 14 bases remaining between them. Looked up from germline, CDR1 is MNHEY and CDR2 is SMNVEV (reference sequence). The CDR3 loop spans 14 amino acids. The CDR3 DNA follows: TGTGCCAGCCGGGTGGGCAGGCAGAACACTGAAGCTTTCTTT. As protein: CASRVGRQNTEAFF.

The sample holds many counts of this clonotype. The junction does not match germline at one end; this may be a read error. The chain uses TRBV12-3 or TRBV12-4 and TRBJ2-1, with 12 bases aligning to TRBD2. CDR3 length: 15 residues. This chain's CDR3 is CASSLEWASGRAGLF. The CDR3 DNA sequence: TGTGCCAGCAGTTTAGAATGGGCTAGCGGGAGGGCCGGGCTCTTC.

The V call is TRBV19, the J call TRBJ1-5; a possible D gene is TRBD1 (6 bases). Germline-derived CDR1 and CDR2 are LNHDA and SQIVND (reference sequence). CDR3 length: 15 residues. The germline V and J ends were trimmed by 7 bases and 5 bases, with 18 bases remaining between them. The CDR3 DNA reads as TGTGCCAGTATCGACAGGCTCCGGGGGGATCAGCCCCAGCATTTT. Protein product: CASIDRLRGDQPQHF.

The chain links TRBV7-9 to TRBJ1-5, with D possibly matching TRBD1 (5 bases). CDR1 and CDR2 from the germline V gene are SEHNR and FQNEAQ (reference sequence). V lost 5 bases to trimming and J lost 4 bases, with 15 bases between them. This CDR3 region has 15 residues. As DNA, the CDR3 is TGTGCCAGCAGCGGAGAGGGACTGACTAATCAGCCCCAGCATTTT. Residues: CASSGEGLTNQPQHF.

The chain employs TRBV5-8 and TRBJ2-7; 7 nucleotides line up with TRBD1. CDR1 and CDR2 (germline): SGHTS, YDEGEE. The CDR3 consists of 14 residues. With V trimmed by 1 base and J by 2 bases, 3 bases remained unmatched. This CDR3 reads CASSLYRGPYEQYF. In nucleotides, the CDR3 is TGTGCCAGCAGCTTGTACAGGGGACCCTACGAGCAGTACTTC.

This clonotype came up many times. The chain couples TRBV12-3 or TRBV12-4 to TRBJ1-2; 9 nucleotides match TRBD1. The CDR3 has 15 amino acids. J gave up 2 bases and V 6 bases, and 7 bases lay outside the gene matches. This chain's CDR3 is CASRRPGTGNYGYTF. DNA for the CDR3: TGTGCCAGCAGGCGTCCCGGGACAGGGAACTATGGCTACACCTTC.

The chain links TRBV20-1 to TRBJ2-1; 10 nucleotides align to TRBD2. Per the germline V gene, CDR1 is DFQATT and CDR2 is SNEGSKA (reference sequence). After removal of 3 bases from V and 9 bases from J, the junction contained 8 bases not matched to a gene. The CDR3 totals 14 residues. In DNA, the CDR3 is TGCAGTGCTAGGGGGCTAGCGGGAGCGGTTGAGCAGTTCTTC. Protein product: CSARGLAGAVEQFF.

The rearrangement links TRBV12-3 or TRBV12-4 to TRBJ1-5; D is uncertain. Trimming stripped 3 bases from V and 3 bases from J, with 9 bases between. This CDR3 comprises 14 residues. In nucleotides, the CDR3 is TGTGCCAGCAGTTTCGTGGGATTCAATCAGCCCCAGCATTTT. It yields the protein CASSFVGFNQPQHF.

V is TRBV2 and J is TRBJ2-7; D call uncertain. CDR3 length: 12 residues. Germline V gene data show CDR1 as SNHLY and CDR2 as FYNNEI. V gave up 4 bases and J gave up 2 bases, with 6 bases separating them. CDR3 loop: CASSVRPYEQYF. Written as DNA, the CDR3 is TGTGCCAGCAGTGTTCGGCCCTACGAGCAGTACTTC.

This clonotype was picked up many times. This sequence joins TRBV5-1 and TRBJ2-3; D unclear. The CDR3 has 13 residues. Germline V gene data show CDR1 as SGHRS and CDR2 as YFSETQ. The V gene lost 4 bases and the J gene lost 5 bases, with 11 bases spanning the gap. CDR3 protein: CASSPNTEDTQYF. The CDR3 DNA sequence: TGCGCCAGCAGCCCCAACACGGAAGATACGCAGTATTTT.

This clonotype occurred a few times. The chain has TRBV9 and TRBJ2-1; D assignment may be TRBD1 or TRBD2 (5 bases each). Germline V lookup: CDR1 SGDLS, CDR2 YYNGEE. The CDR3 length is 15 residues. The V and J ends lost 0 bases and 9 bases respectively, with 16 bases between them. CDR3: CASSVEARDRGEQFF. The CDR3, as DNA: TGTGCCAGCAGCGTAGAGGCCCGGGATAGGGGTGAGCAGTTCTTC.